Presented here are 2 T cell receptor beta chains from one specimen sequenced in a study of cytomegalovirus exposure and HLA in healthy donors. Sequenced by immunoSEQ multiplex PCR; TCRdb stores in-frame clones only, minus some. There are some 130,000 clones in the sample; approximately 92% occur only once, and 0.95% to 1.5% lies in the top ten. Specimen: PBMCs. These receptors were obtained from a woman aged 18-29 years in good health and CMV-seronegative.

This chain links TRBV7-6 with TRBJ2-1; tentatively, D is TRBD1 (5 bases). CDR3 size: 15 residues. V dropped 4 bases and J dropped 3 bases, with 13 bases sitting between them. In germline, CDR1 is SGHVS, CDR2 FNYEAQ. The CDR3 nucleotides read TGTGCCAGCAGCTCGGCGAGACAGTACTACAATGAGCAGTTCTTC. As protein: CASSSARQYYNEQFF.

V gene TRBV5-5 combines with J gene TRBJ2-2; TRBD1 agrees at 7 bases. Trimming at V came to 3 bases and at J to 1 base, leaving 6 bases not matched to a gene. The length of the CDR3 is 16 residues. The germline gives CDR1 SGHKS, CDR2 YYEKEE (reference sequence). The CDR3 loop is CASSSTGTVNTGELFF. Here the CDR3 DNA reads TGTGCCAGCAGCTCGACAGGGACAGTGAACACCGGGGAGCTGTTTTTT.